These T cell receptor beta chains were read from a single sample in a study of blood T cell repertoires in COVID-19. TCRdb's copy holds only in-frame clones and misses some; the assay was immunoSEQ multiplex PCR. Counted here are some 250,000 clones, around 81% occurring once; the ten biggest clones make up around 4.4%. Sequenced input: peripheral blood. These receptor sequences come from a man between 45 and 60 years old with active or convalescent COVID-19. CDR3s include the opening cysteine and the closing phenylalanine or tryptophan. The D gene is left open where the match is weak.

CDR3 protein	V gene	J gene	D gene
CASSLGRTGLTDTQYF	TRBV11-3	TRBJ2-3	-
CASSSTGVNEQFF	TRBV7-2	TRBJ2-1	TRBD1
CASSLASGSTDTQYF	TRBV5-6	TRBJ2-3	TRBD2
CASRGGWNTEAFF	TRBV6-6	TRBJ1-1	-
CASSYRDSNNEQFF	TRBV9	TRBJ2-1	TRBD1
CASSLSQWSGEAFF	TRBV28	TRBJ1-1	-
CASKPGQHNSPLHF	TRBV6-5	TRBJ1-6	TRBD1
CSVAPSGGSQETQYF	TRBV29-1	TRBJ2-5	TRBD2
CASKSQQETQYF	TRBV5-5	TRBJ2-5	-
CASTQGLANPTGELFF	TRBV27	TRBJ2-2	-
CASSPDRGYNSPLHF	TRBV14	TRBJ1-6	TRBD1
CATRFGGTEAFF	TRBV30	TRBJ1-1	-
CASSQDWAAGNTIYF	TRBV4-3	TRBJ1-3	-
CASTGTSGGPNTGELFF	TRBV2	TRBJ2-2	TRBD2